Below, 10 T cell receptor beta chains from the same sample are listed, as sequenced in a study of T-cell memory formation after mild COVID-19. MiXCR was run by TCRdb on the 5' RACE reads, yielding one entry per CDR3 protein. There are fewer than 650,000 distinct CDR3 sequences in the sample; 15% to 20% occur only once, and around 7.8% lies in the top ten. Source material: PBMCs or a T cell subset sorted from them (not recorded which). The receptor set was obtained from an adult woman who had mild COVID-19 (a few samples of this study predate the infection). Cell type and time point are not known.

This clonotype has only a few counts. The chain couples TRBV9 to TRBJ1-1; a possible D gene is TRBD1 (5 bases). V gave up 6 bases and J gave up 4 bases, with 13 bases separating them. Germline CDR1 reads SGDLS; CDR2 reads YYNGEE. The CDR3 is 13 amino acids. CDR3 sequence (DNA): TGTGCCAGCACGATGGTCGGGGGCACTGAAGCTTTCTTT. Translation gives CASTMVGGTEAFF.

This clonotype was counted only a few times. The DNA for the CDR3 is TGTGCCAGCACCCCCCCTGGGGGCTCACCCCTCCACTTT. Protein sequence: CASTPPGGSPLHF. V gene TRBV7-2 combines with J gene TRBJ1-6, with a weak D call TRBD1 (6 bases). The CDR3 is 13 residues long. V lost 7 bases and J 10 bases, leaving 14 bases between the germline ends. Germline CDR1 reads SGHTA; CDR2 reads FQGNSA.

This clonotype came up a few times. The genes are TRBV7-3 and TRBJ2-3; D remains ambiguous. CDR3 length: 13 amino acids. Trimming removed 4 bases from V and 1 base from J, with 6 bases in between. The germline CDR1 and CDR2 sequences are SGHTA and FQGTGA. The CDR3 sequence: CASSSTRTDTQYF. DNA of the CDR3: TGTGCCAGCAGCTCGACTCGCACAGATACGCAGTATTTT.

This clonotype was picked up a small number of times. The CDR3 sequence is CASSLVGTEGSYGYTF. The CDR3 bases are TGTGCCAGCAGCTTAGTAGGGACAGAGGGAAGCTATGGCTACACCTTC. The V and J genes are TRBV7-2 and TRBJ1-2; 7 nucleotides line up with TRBD1. CDR1 and CDR2 from the germline V gene are SGHTA and FQGNSA. The junction had 9 bases not matched to a gene; V was cut back by 1 base and J by 4 bases. The CDR3 runs to 16 residues.

The chain couples TRBV28 to TRBJ1-2; no clear D. V shed 6 bases and J shed 8 bases, with 16 bases lying between them. Germline-derived CDR1 and CDR2 are MDHEN and SYDVKM. The CDR3 loop spans 13 amino acids. CDR3 nucleotide sequence: TGTGCCAGCAGGCGACCATCCCTCGGCGGCTACACCTTC. Translation: CASRRPSLGGYTF.

This clonotype was found many times. The rearrangement uses TRBV6-1 and TRBJ2-5; TRBD2 agrees at 8 bases. This CDR3 region has 18 residues. The germline V gene encodes CDR1 MNHNS and CDR2 SASEGT. The trim removed 0 bases at V and 0 bases at J, leaving 9 bases unmatched. The CDR3 DNA reads as TGTGCCAGCAGTGAAGCGCGTTGGGCGGGAGGAAACCAAGAGACCCAGTACTTC. As protein: CASSEARWAGGNQETQYF.

This clonotype has just one count. J is TRBJ1-2 and V is TRBV19, with D possibly being TRBD1 (6 bases). The V and J ends lost 2 bases and 3 bases respectively, with 10 bases between them. The CDR3 totals 14 residues. The V gene's germline CDR1 is LNHDA and CDR2 SQIVND (reference sequence). The CDR3 sequence is CASSILDRYYGYTF. The DNA for the CDR3 is TGTGCCAGTAGTATACTCGACAGGTACTATGGCTACACCTTC.

In DNA form, the CDR3 reads TGTGCCAGCAGTTACTCTACTAGTTCGGGTTATAATCAGCCCCAGCATTTT. As protein: CASSYSTSSGYNQPQHF. The genes are TRBV6-6 and TRBJ1-5, with unresolved D. Germline CDR1 reads MNHNY; CDR2 reads SVGAGI (reference sequence). The germline V and J ends were trimmed by 0 bases and 4 bases, with 16 bases remaining between them. This CDR3 is 17 amino acids long.

This chain joins TRBV7-8 and TRBJ2-5; 10 bases are a match to TRBD1. Germline V CDR1 and CDR2: SGHVS, FQNEAQ. The ends lost 3 bases at V and 4 bases at J; junction bases unmatched: 14. The length of the CDR3 is 18 residues. CDR3 in amino acids: CASSFVGQGLMGGETQYF. The CDR3 DNA sequence: TGTGCCAGCAGCTTTGTGGGACAGGGGCTAATGGGGGGAGAGACCCAGTACTTC.

This clonotype turned up a few times. V usage is TRBV12-3 or TRBV12-4 and J usage is TRBJ2-2, with D unresolved. V was clipped by 6 bases and J by 5 bases, with 7 bases between them. The CDR3 covers 12 residues. The CDR3 DNA sequence: TGTGCCAGCAGCCATGGAACCGGGGAGCTGTTTTTT. This gives the protein CASSHGTGELFF.